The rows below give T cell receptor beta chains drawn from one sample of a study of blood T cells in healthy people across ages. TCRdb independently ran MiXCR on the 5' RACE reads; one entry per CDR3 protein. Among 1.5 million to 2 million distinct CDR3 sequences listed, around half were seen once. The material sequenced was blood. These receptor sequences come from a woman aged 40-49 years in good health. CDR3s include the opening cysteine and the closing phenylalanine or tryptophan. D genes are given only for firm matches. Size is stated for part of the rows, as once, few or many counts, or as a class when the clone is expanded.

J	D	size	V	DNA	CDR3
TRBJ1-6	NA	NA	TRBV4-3	TGCGCCAGCAGCCAAGACCCTACAGGGATCGGGTTTAATTCACCCCTCCACTTT	CASSQDPTGIGFNSPLHF
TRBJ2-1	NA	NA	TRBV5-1	TGCGTCAGCAGCTCCTTCCCTGAAGGCGCCTACAATGAGCAGTTCTTC	CVSSSFPEGAYNEQFF
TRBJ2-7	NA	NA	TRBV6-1	TGTGCCAGCAGTGAGGTGACAGGATTAAGCTCCTACGAGCAGTACTTC	CASSEVTGLSSYEQYF
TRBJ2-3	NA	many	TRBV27	TGTGCCAGCAGTCCAACCGCAGATACGCAGTATTTT	CASSPTADTQYF
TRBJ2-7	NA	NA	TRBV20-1	TGCAGTGCTAGTAGTGCTGCCCAACTTTCCTACGAGCAGTACTTC	CSASSAAQLSYEQYF
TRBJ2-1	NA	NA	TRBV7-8	TGTGCCAGCACACGACTCGTCCAGGGGGCCGGCGGGGGCAATGAGCAGTTCTTC	CASTRLVQGAGGGNEQFF
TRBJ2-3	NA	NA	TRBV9	TGTGCCAGCAGCGTAGATCCCTACTTGGGGGATACGCAGTATTTT	CASSVDPYLGDTQYF
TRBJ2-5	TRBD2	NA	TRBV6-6	TGTGCCGGCAGTTACGCGGGGGGGTTAGAGACCCAGTACTTC	CAGSYAGGLETQYF
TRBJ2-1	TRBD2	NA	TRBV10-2	TGCGCCAGCAGGCTGGGTGCTAGCGGGGAGCAGTTCTTC	CASRLGASGEQFF
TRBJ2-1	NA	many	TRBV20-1	TGCAGTGCTAGAGTGGGCAGTAGCTCCTACAATGAGCAGTTCTTC	CSARVGSSSYNEQFF
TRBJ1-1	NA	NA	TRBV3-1	TGTGCCAGCAGCCGGACGACAGATGAAGCTTTCTTT	CASSRTTDEAFF
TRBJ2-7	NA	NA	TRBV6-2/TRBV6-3	TGTGCCAGCAGTTTCTCCGTCCTAGGCGAGCAGTACTTC	CASSFSVLGEQYF
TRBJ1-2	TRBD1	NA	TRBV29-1	TGCAGCGTTCCGAAGGACAGGGGGTTGGCTAACTATGGCTACACCTTC	CSVPKDRGLANYGYTF
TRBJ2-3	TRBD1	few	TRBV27	TGTGCCAGCAAACTTCGGACAGGGTACACAGATACGCAGTATTTT	CASKLRTGYTDTQYF
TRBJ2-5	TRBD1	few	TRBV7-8	TGTGCCAGCAGCTTAGTAGTTTTTGGGACAGGGGGCCGGGAGACCCAGTACTTC	CASSLVVFGTGGRETQYF
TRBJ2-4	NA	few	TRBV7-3	TGTGCCAGCAGCTTAGAATCAGGACTAGCCAAAAACATTCAGTACTTC	CASSLESGLAKNIQYF
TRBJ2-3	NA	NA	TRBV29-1	TGCAGCGCCCTCCAAGGGGGGCTCACAGATACGCAGTATTTT	CSALQGGLTDTQYF
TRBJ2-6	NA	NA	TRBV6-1	TGTGCCAGCAGATCGGCGGCCGGGGCCAACGTCCTGACTTTC	CASRSAAGANVLTF
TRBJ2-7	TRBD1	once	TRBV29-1	TGCAGCGTTGGTGCCGGGACAGGGTTCTACGAGCAGTACTTC	CSVGAGTGFYEQYF
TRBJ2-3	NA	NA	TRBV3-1	TGTGCCAGCAGCCAAGATAGGTGGCCAGATTACACAGATACGCAGTATTTT	CASSQDRWPDYTDTQYF
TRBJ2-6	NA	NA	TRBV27	TGTGCCAGCAGTCACAGGAGCTCTGGGGCCAACGTCCTGACTTTC	CASSHRSSGANVLTF
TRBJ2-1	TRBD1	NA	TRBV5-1	TGCGCCAGCAGCTCCGTCCGGGACAGGGGATACAATGAGCAGTTCTTC	CASSSVRDRGYNEQFF
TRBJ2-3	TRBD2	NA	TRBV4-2	TGTGCCAGCATGAGGAGCGGGGGGATGGGAGATACGCAGTATTTT	CASMRSGGMGDTQYF
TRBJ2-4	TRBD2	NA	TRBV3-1	TGTGCCAGCAGCCAAGACTGGCTAGCGGGGGAGCAGTACTTC	CASSQDWLAGEQYF
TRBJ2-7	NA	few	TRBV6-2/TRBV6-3	TGTGCCAGCAGTTCCGACGACGGCTCCTACGAGCAGTACTTC	CASSSDDGSYEQYF
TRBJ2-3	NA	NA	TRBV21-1	TGTGCCAGCATCACAACGACAGATCGCACAGATACGCAGTATTTT	CASITTTDRTDTQYF
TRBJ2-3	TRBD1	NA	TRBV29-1	TGCAGCGCCCACCGGGACAGGGATGGGGATACGCAGTATTTT	CSAHRDRDGDTQYF
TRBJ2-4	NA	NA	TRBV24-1	TGTGCCACCAGTGATAAAGTGGTAATGGCCAAAAACATTCAGTACTTC	CATSDKVVMAKNIQYF
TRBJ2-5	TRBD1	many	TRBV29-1	TGCAGCGTTGAACGAGGGGGACAGTCGACAATTACCCAGTACTTC	CSVERGGQSTITQYF
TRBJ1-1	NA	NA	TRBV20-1	TGCAGTGCTGGTAACATCGTGCCCCCCGAAGCTTTCTTT	CSAGNIVPPEAFF
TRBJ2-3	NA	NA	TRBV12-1	TGTGCCAGCAGCTCTACAAGCAAATACAGGGTAGATACGCAGTATTTT	CASSSTSKYRVDTQYF
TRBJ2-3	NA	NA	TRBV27	TGTGCCAGCAGTTCCCCGACAGGCCCAGATACGCAGTATTTT	CASSSPTGPDTQYF
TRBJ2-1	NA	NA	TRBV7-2	TGTGCCAGCAGCTCCTCCGGGACGTCTTCCTACAATGAGCAGTTCTTC	CASSSSGTSSYNEQFF
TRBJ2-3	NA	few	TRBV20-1	TGCAGTGCTAGTGACAGTTTGGGCACAGATACGCAGTATTTT	CSASDSLGTDTQYF
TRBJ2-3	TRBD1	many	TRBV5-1	TGTGCCAGCAGCTTAAGGACAGGCCGCACAGATACGCAGTATTTT	CASSLRTGRTDTQYF
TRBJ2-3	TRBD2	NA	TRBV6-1	TGTGCCAGCAGCGCGGGACTAGCGGGGCATGGTACGCAGTATTTT	CASSAGLAGHGTQYF
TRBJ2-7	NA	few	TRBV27	TGTGCCAGCAGTCCGCGGACGGCAATAGGCCACGAGCAGTACTTC	CASSPRTAIGHEQYF
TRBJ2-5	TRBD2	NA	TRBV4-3	TGCGCCAGCAGCCAGGGGCGGGGGGCTAGAGAGACCCAGTACTTC	CASSQGRGARETQYF
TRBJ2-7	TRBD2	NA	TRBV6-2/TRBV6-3	TGTGCCAGCAGTTACTCGTCACTAGCGGGGAAATCCTACGAGCAGTACTTC	CASSYSSLAGKSYEQYF
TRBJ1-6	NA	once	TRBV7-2	TGTGCCAGCAGCTCCCTCAGGTTATCCCTCCACTTT	CASSSLRLSLHF
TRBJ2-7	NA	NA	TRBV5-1	TGCGCCAGCAGCTTCAGAGGGGGGGACAGGCCGCCGGACGAGCAGTACTTC	CASSFRGGDRPPDEQYF
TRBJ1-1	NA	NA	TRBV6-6	TGTGCCAGCAGTTACTCGCTGGTAGCCAGGAACACTGAAGCTTTCTTT	CASSYSLVARNTEAFF
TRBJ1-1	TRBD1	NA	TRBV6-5	TGTGCCAGCCCGCGACAGGGGCCGAACACTGAAGCTTTCTTT	CASPRQGPNTEAFF
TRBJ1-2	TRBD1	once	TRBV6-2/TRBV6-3	TGTGCCAGCAGTTACGAGGGGGCGCGGGGCTACACCTTC	CASSYEGARGYTF
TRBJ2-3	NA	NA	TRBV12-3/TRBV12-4	TGTGCCAGCACCCACGGGGCCACAGATACGCAGTATTTT	CASTHGATDTQYF
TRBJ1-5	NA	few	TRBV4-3	TGCGCCAGCAGCCAAGCCGCAGCTGGGGGTCAGCCCCAGCATTTT	CASSQAAAGGQPQHF
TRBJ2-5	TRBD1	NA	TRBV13	TGTGCCAGCAGCCGCAGACAGGGGGCCCAAGAGACCCAGTACTTC	CASSRRQGAQETQYF
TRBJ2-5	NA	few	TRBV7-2	TGTGCCAGCAGCTTAAGGGCAGGGGTAGCAGAGACCCAGTACTTC	CASSLRAGVAETQYF
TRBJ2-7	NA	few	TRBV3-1	TGTGCCAGCAGCCAAGTACAGGGGAGGCACGAGCAGTACTTC	CASSQVQGRHEQYF
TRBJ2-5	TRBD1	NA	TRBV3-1	TGTGCCAGCAGCCAGACAGGGGACGCGGACTCCGGAGAGACCCAGTACTTC	CASSQTGDADSGETQYF
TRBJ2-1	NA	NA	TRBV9	TGTGCCAGCAGCGTAGGGACAACGTCCTACAATGAGCAGTTCTTC	CASSVGTTSYNEQFF
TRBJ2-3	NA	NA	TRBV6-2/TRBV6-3	TGTGCCAGCAGAAGTTCCGGGACCCCAGATACGCAGTATTTT	CASRSSGTPDTQYF
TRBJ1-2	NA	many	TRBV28	TGTGCCAGCAGTATTAACTATGGCTACACCTTC	CASSINYGYTF